The 20 T cell receptor beta chains in this list originate from one sample, sequenced in a study of blood T cell repertoires in COVID-19. The data were produced by immunoSEQ multiplex PCR, yet TCRdb's version contains in-frame clones alone and is incomplete. The data show approximately 290,000 clones, with about four fifths seen just once and approximately 14% held by the top ten. What was sequenced was peripheral blood. The source of these receptors is a person aged 70 to 79 with COVID-19, enrolled during active disease.

The CDR3 DNA sequence: TGTGCCACATATGGCGGGGGGTTTGGCTACACCTTC. It translates to CATYGGGFGYTF. The chain recombines TRBV19 with TRBJ1-2, with D possibly matching TRBD1 (5 bases). CDR1 and CDR2 from the germline V gene are LNHDA and SQIVND (reference sequence). The CDR3 is 12 amino acids. The V end was cut by 10 bases, the J end by 7 bases, with 16 bases between.

This clone was counted only a few times. This chain joins TRBV19 and TRBJ1-3; 10 bases match TRBD1. Germline loops: CDR1 LNHDA, CDR2 SQIVND (reference sequence). The CDR3 is 14 amino acids. Trimming cost V 10 bases and J 3 bases; bases outside gene matches: 6. CDR3 DNA sequence: TGTGCCACCAAGACAGGGGGCGTTGGAAACACCATATATTTT. Protein: CATKTGGVGNTIYF.

With respect to this clone: One junction end does not reproduce the germline sequence, and a read error may be involved. The chain employs TRBV11-1 and TRBJ2-7, with TRBD2 matching over 11 bases. This CDR3 spans 14 amino acids. Germline CDR1 and CDR2: SGHAT and FQDESV (reference sequence). Here the CDR3 reads CATSDRLAGFEQYF. CDR3 nucleotide sequence: TGTGCCACCAGCGATCGACTAGCGGGGTTCGAGCAGTACTTC.

The chain links TRBV3-1 (or the pseudogene TRBV3-2) to TRBJ1-1; D uncertain. The CDR3 consists of 14 residues. Germline loops: CDR1 LGHDT, CDR2 YNNKEL (reference sequence). Between the trimmed V and J ends, which lost 2 bases and 1 base, there was a span of 8 bases. The CDR3 protein is CASSQRVENTEAFF. As DNA, the CDR3 is TGTGCCAGCAGCCAACGGGTAGAGAACACTGAAGCTTTCTTT.

The chain combines TRBV25-1 with TRBJ2-3, with 11 bases aligning to TRBD2. Germline lookup yields CDR1 MGHDK and CDR2 SYGVNS. CDR3 length: 15 residues. Trimming cost V 2 bases and J 5 bases; bases outside gene matches: 3. The CDR3: CASSEILAGGDTQYF. CDR3 nucleotides: TGTGCCAGCAGTGAAATCCTAGCGGGAGGAGATACGCAGTATTTT.

This sequence joins TRBV10-3 and TRBJ2-1; 11 bases are shared with TRBD2. In germline, CDR1 is ENHRY, CDR2 SYGVKD. The CDR3 length is 13 residues. Unmatched junction bases numbered 3, after V lost 10 bases and J lost 4 bases. DNA for the CDR3: TGTGCCACCCGGACTAGCGGGTACAATGAGCAGTTCTTC. Protein product: CATRTSGYNEQFF.

This clone was seen many times. This specimen includes other DNA sequences encoding the same CDR3. V and J are TRBV4-3 and TRBJ2-7, with 8 bases identical to TRBD1. This CDR3 region has 13 residues. With V trimmed by 3 bases and J by 7 bases, 5 bases remained unmatched. CDR1 LGHNA and CDR2 YSLEER come from the germline V gene. This chain's CDR3 is CASSQRTGREQYF. In DNA form, the CDR3 reads TGCGCCAGCAGCCAGAGGACAGGGCGGGAGCAGTACTTC.

The J gene is TRBJ2-2, the V gene TRBV5-6, with D perhaps TRBD2 (6 bases). V was trimmed by 1 base and J by 3 bases, leaving 10 bases between them. The CDR3 is 15 residues long. Germline CDR1 and CDR2: SGHDT and YYEEEE. The CDR3 protein is CASSLIERDTGELFF. The DNA for the CDR3 is TGTGCCAGCAGCTTGATCGAGCGGGACACCGGGGAGCTGTTTTTT.

This clone was seen just once. The chain combines TRBV30 with TRBJ2-3; 10 nucleotides line up with TRBD1. Per the germline V gene, CDR1 is GTSNPN and CDR2 is SVGIG (reference sequence). The CDR3 is 17 amino acids. Unmatched junction bases numbered 19, after V lost 4 bases and J lost 9 bases. This CDR3 reads CAWTSRTRQGAKKTQYF. CDR3 DNA: TGTGCCTGGACCTCCCGAACCAGACAGGGGGCAAAGAAAACGCAGTATTTT.

This chain links TRBV28 with TRBJ1-1; no clear D. From germline, CDR1 is MDHEN and CDR2 SYDVKM. The CDR3 runs to 12 residues. Trimming removed 10 bases from V and 1 base from J, with 10 bases in between. The CDR3 sequence: CATRERNTEAFF. Here the CDR3 DNA reads TGTGCCACCCGGGAACGGAACACTGAAGCTTTCTTT.

The V call is TRBV27, the J call TRBJ1-2; D is uncertain. The length of the CDR3 is 14 residues. The V gene's germline CDR1 is MNHEY and CDR2 SMNVEV (reference sequence). Between the trimmed V and J ends, which lost 0 bases and 1 base, there was a span of 6 bases. The CDR3 loop reads CASSLSPNNYGYTF. The CDR3 DNA reads as TGTGCCAGCAGTTTATCCCCCAATAACTATGGCTACACCTTC.

This clone was detected only once. V is TRBV19 and J is TRBJ2-7; TRBD2 aligns across 7 bases. This CDR3 comprises 15 residues. The germline V gene encodes CDR1 LNHDA and CDR2 SQIVND (reference sequence). J gave up 6 bases and V 1 base, and 9 bases lay outside the gene matches. The CDR3 DNA is TGTGCCAGTAGTATAGGTGGGCCCGGGAGGTCCGAGCAGTACTTC. It encodes CASSIGGPGRSEQYF.

With respect to this clone: Other DNA sequences in this specimen translate into the identical CDR3. The chain carries TRBV7-9 and TRBJ2-7, with D perhaps TRBD1 (6 bases). The CDR3 length is 12 residues. From germline, CDR1 is SEHNR and CDR2 FQNEAQ (reference sequence). V was clipped by 5 bases and J by 4 bases, with 9 bases between them. The CDR3 reads CASSKQGYEQYF. Written as DNA, the CDR3 is TGTGCCAGCAGCAAGCAGGGGTACGAGCAGTACTTC.

The chain joins TRBV2 to TRBJ2-2; TRBD2 matches 7 bases. The CDR3 is 16 amino acids. The V and J ends lost 5 bases and 0 bases, in that order; junction bases with no gene match: 6. Germline values: CDR1 SNHLY, CDR2 FYNNEI. The CDR3 region has the DNA TGTGCCAGCAGTTACTTGGGGGGGACGAACACCGGGGAGCTGTTTTTT. Translation: CASSYLGGTNTGELFF. Full variable domain (outside the CDR3, taken from reference TRBV2 and TRBJ2-2): EPEVTQTPSHQVTQMGQEVILRCVPISNHLYFYWYRQILGQKVEFLVSFYNNEISEKSEIFDDQFSVERPDGSNFTLKIRSTKLEDSAMYFCASSYLGGTNTGELFFGEGSRLTVL.

The rearrangement links TRBV6-5 to TRBJ1-2; D is perhaps TRBD1 (6 bases). This CDR3 comprises 14 residues. The V end lost 5 bases, the J end lost 5 bases, and 15 bases lay between the germline ends. Germline CDR1 MNHEY, CDR2 SVGAGI. The CDR3 DNA reads as TGTGCCAGCAGTCCCGGACAGACCTTTTATGGCTACACCTTC. Translated: CASSPGQTFYGYTF.

The chain joins TRBV7-3 to TRBJ1-5; 8 bases match TRBD1. The V segment lost 4 bases and the J segment 7 bases; nucleotides outside the gene matches: 3. This CDR3 comprises 13 residues. Germline V gene data show CDR1 as SGHTA and CDR2 as FQGTGA. DNA for the CDR3: TGTGCCAGCAGCTCTGACAGGGGCCAGCCCCAGCATTTT. This translates into CASSSDRGQPQHF.

The V and J genes are TRBV5-1 and TRBJ2-3, with 12 bases identical to TRBD1. The CDR3 has 15 residues. Germline V gene data show CDR1 as SGHRS and CDR2 as YFSETQ. With 4 bases clipped from V and 3 bases from J, the junction kept 3 bases outside the gene matches. The CDR3 spells CASSGTGGGTDTQYF. As DNA, the CDR3 is TGCGCCAGCAGCGGGACAGGGGGCGGGACAGATACGCAGTATTTT.

The genes are TRBV5-8 and TRBJ2-3; 8 nucleotides line up with TRBD1. The V gene end was trimmed by 0 bases and the J gene end by 4 bases; junction bases not matched to a gene: 4. The CDR3 contains 15 residues. The germline V gene has CDR1 SGHTS and CDR2 YDEGEE. The CDR3 sequence: CASSLEAGGPDTQYF. CDR3 in DNA: TGTGCCAGCAGCTTGGAGGCAGGGGGCCCAGATACGCAGTATTTT.

The chain combines TRBV19 with TRBJ2-3; D possibly corresponds to TRBD2 (5 bases). Per the germline V gene, CDR1 is LNHDA and CDR2 is SQIVND (reference sequence). This CDR3 comprises 14 residues. The V end lost 2 bases, the J end lost 5 bases, and 11 bases lay between the germline ends. The CDR3 sequence: CASSIYASGDTQYF. CDR3 DNA sequence: TGTGCCAGTAGTATATACGCCAGCGGAGATACGCAGTATTTT.

J is TRBJ1-3 and V is TRBV9, with 7 positions matching TRBD1. This CDR3 contains 17 residues. Trimming at V came to 0 bases and at J to 1 base, leaving 7 bases not matched to a gene. The germline V gene encodes CDR1 SGDLS and CDR2 YYNGEE. CDR3 DNA sequence: TGTGCCAGCAGCGTAGAGACAGGGACCCCATCTGGAAACACCATATATTTT. Translated, it gives CASSVETGTPSGNTIYF.